Listed here are 20 T cell receptor beta chains from one sample, sequenced in a study of blood T cells in healthy people across ages. Alongside a J-beta primer mix, a sample-barcoded 5' primer served in a second PCR lasting about 7 to 12 cycles. TCRdb ran MiXCR on the 5' RACE reads and lists one entry per CDR3 protein. The data hold roughly 1,500,000 distinct CDR3 sequences, with roughly 40% observed a single time. Sequencing used blood. These receptors originate from a woman between 18 and 29 years old in good health.

CDR3 sequence: CASSLGSGFDFF. CDR3 bases: TGTGCCAGCAGCTTGGGTTCAGGGTTTGATTTCTTT. V is TRBV5-6 and J is TRBJ1-1, with a tentative D call TRBD1 (5 bases). The germline V gene has CDR1 SGHDT and CDR2 YYEEEE. There are 12 residues in the CDR3. Trimming shortened V by 0 bases and J by 13 bases, and 13 bases separated the two germline ends.

The rearrangement joins TRBV12-3 or TRBV12-4 to TRBJ2-5; 7 bases align to TRBD2. With V trimmed by 6 bases and J by 2 bases, 6 bases remained unmatched. The CDR3 totals 14 residues. This CDR3 reads CASRSLGGQETQYF. DNA for the CDR3: TGTGCCAGCAGGTCGTTGGGGGGGCAAGAGACCCAGTACTTC.

This rearrangement joins TRBV10-3 to TRBJ2-2, with D possibly called TRBD1 or TRBD2 (5 bases each). Germline lookup yields CDR1 ENHRY and CDR2 SYGVKD. The CDR3 length is 15 residues. With 5 bases removed from V and 2 bases from J, the gap between germline ends came to 12 bases. CDR3: CAISSGTANTGELFF. The CDR3 bases are TGTGCCATCAGTTCCGGGACGGCTAACACCGGGGAGCTGTTTTTT.

This clonotype has just a few counts. The V call is TRBV28, the J call TRBJ2-3, with 9 nucleotides matching TRBD1. Germline V gene sequence: CDR1 MDHEN, CDR2 SYDVKM. The CDR3 extends over 14 amino acids. Trimming at V came to 9 bases and at J to 4 bases, leaving 8 bases not matched to a gene. The CDR3 here is CASWGQGVADTQYF. DNA for the CDR3: TGTGCCAGTTGGGGACAGGGAGTAGCAGATACGCAGTATTTT.

This clonotype has only a few counts. The chain couples TRBV10-3 to TRBJ2-2; TRBD2 aligns across 7 bases. The CDR3 runs 14 residues. In germline, CDR1 is ENHRY, CDR2 SYGVKD. J was trimmed by 4 bases and V by 3 bases; bases with no gene match: 2. CDR3 sequence: CAISDSGGTGELFF. The CDR3 DNA is TGTGCCATCAGTGACTCGGGGGGCACCGGGGAGCTGTTTTTT.

The chain has TRBV7-2 and TRBJ1-5; D is possibly TRBD1 (6 bases). Germline V gene data show CDR1 as SGHTA and CDR2 as FQGNSA. Trimming pared 5 bases from V and 2 bases from J, leaving 13 bases between. The CDR3 runs to 15 residues. The CDR3 loop is CASSPGVVGNQPQHF. CDR3 DNA: TGTGCCAGCAGCCCAGGGGTCGTTGGCAATCAGCCCCAGCATTTT.

The chain uses TRBV12-3 or TRBV12-4 and TRBJ1-5; D is unresolved. The CDR3 spans 15 residues. Trimming stripped 6 bases from V and 3 bases from J, with 15 bases between. The CDR3 protein is CASSSSSAPNQPQHF. In DNA form, the CDR3 reads TGTGCCAGCAGCTCCAGCTCGGCACCCAATCAGCCCCAGCATTTT.

This clonotype was counted between two and nine times. V usage is TRBV27 and J usage is TRBJ2-7; 11 bases are shared with TRBD1. After removal of 4 bases from V and 2 bases from J, the junction contained 4 bases not matched to a gene. The V gene's germline CDR1 is MNHEY and CDR2 SMNVEV (reference sequence). The CDR3 is made up of 15 amino acids. CDR3 nucleotide sequence: TGTGCCAGCAGTTCCGGACAGGGGGCACCCTACGAGCAGTACTTC. It codes for CASSSGQGAPYEQYF.

The chain has TRBV30 and TRBJ1-2, with D unclear. The CDR3 spans 11 residues. The V end lost 0 bases, the J end lost 7 bases, and 6 bases lay between the germline ends. Per germline, CDR1 GTSNPN and CDR2 SVGIG (reference sequence). The chain's CDR3 is CAWSVLTGYTF. The CDR3 DNA sequence: TGTGCCTGGAGTGTACTAACTGGCTACACCTTC.

This clonotype was recorded once. The chain is built from TRBV20-1 and TRBJ1-5; 9 bases line up with TRBD1. In germline, CDR1 is DFQATT, CDR2 SNEGSKA (reference sequence). Unmatched junction bases numbered 7, after V lost 7 bases and J lost 0 bases. This CDR3 has 15 amino acids. The CDR3 DNA follows: TGCAGTGTTTGGGGACAGGGCGATAGCAATCAGCCCCAGCATTTT. Translation gives CSVWGQGDSNQPQHF.

This chain uses TRBV7-6 with TRBJ2-1; 11 bases map to TRBD2. This CDR3 is built from 16 residues. With V trimmed by 1 base and J by 9 bases, 8 bases remained unmatched. Per germline, CDR1 SGHVS and CDR2 FNYEAQ. The CDR3 loop reads CASSLEVAGGPGEQFF. The CDR3 nucleotides read TGTGCCAGCAGCTTAGAGGTAGCGGGGGGGCCAGGTGAGCAGTTCTTC.

This chain joins TRBV10-3 and TRBJ2-2; 9 positions agree with TRBD2. V shed 8 bases, J shed 5 bases, and the junction held 9 bases outside the gene matches. Germline CDR1 and CDR2: ENHRY and SYGVKD. The CDR3 covers 15 residues. The CDR3 spells CAIARVAGETGELFF. CDR3 nucleotide sequence: TGTGCCATCGCCAGGGTAGCGGGGGAGACCGGGGAGCTGTTTTTT.

The chain has TRBV11-2 and TRBJ2-7; TRBD2 is a possible D gene (6 bases). The CDR3 sequence is 18 residues long. Deletions cut 2 bases from V and 0 bases from J, with 20 bases between. The germline V gene encodes CDR1 SGHAT and CDR2 FQNNGV. In nucleotides, the CDR3 is TGTGCCAGCAGCTTAAGTTCCGGGAGTAGCAGGTTCTCCTACGAGCAGTACTTC. It yields the protein CASSLSSGSSRFSYEQYF.

The chain carries TRBV7-8 and TRBJ2-3, with TRBD2 identical over 11 bases. The germline CDR1 and CDR2 sequences are SGHVS and FQNEAQ. The CDR3 has 18 amino acids. After removal of 5 bases from V and 2 bases from J, the junction contained 12 bases not matched to a gene. CDR3 sequence reads: CASSPPPLLAGVTDTQYF. CDR3 sequence (DNA): TGTGCCAGCAGCCCGCCCCCACTACTAGCGGGGGTCACAGATACGCAGTATTTT.

The chain joins TRBV15 to TRBJ2-4; TRBD1 or TRBD2 may be the D gene (6 bases each). V was trimmed by 0 bases and J by 3 bases, leaving 12 bases between them. The CDR3 extends over 16 amino acids. Germline V lookup: CDR1 LNHNV, CDR2 YYDKDF (reference sequence). As DNA, the CDR3 is TGTGCCACCAGCAGAGATCCAGGGGAGGTCAAAAACATTCAGTACTTC. Its protein is CATSRDPGEVKNIQYF.

CDR3 nucleotides: TGTGCCAGCAGTGATAGGGGCAACTATGGCTACACCTTC. This translates into CASSDRGNYGYTF. The chain employs TRBV2 and TRBJ1-2; a possible D gene is TRBD1 (5 bases). The CDR3 is made up of 13 amino acids. Trimming cost V 3 bases and J 2 bases, with 7 bases left between them. Per the germline V gene, CDR1 is SNHLY and CDR2 is FYNNEI.

The V gene is TRBV20-1, the J gene TRBJ2-1; 13 bases fit TRBD2. After removal of 1 base from V and 3 bases from J, the junction contained 3 bases not matched to a gene. This CDR3 region has 16 residues. Germline assignment: CDR1 DFQATT and CDR2 SNEGSKA (reference sequence). As DNA, the CDR3 is TGCAGTGCTAGAGCCGGACTAGCGGGAGTCTACAATGAGCAGTTCTTC. This codes for CSARAGLAGVYNEQFF.

CDR3 in DNA: TGTGCCAGCAGCGGACTAGCGGGGACCGGAGATACGCAGTATTTT. Protein product: CASSGLAGTGDTQYF. The chain joins TRBV6-1 to TRBJ2-3, with TRBD2 matching 12 bases. V shed 6 bases, J shed 5 bases, and the junction held 6 bases outside the gene matches. The CDR3 has 15 residues. The germline CDR1 and CDR2 sequences are MNHNS and SASEGT.

The chain combines TRBV5-1 with TRBJ1-1; D call uncertain. Germline values: CDR1 SGHRS, CDR2 YFSETQ. V lost 2 bases, J lost 1 base, and 9 bases lay in between. This CDR3 comprises 14 residues. The CDR3 spells CASSFRQPNTEAFF. DNA of the CDR3: TGCGCCAGCAGCTTTCGGCAGCCGAACACTGAAGCTTTCTTT.

This chain joins TRBV20-1 and TRBJ2-7; TRBD2 matches 8 bases. The germline V gene has CDR1 DFQATT and CDR2 SNEGSKA (reference sequence). After removal of 4 bases from V and 7 bases from J, the junction contained 6 bases not matched to a gene. CDR3 length: 12 residues. The CDR3 sequence: CSANGGGEEQYF. The CDR3 DNA reads as TGCAGTGCTAACGGGGGGGGCGAAGAGCAGTACTTC.